This TCR beta chain was identified in a study of blood T cell repertoires in COVID-19 (dated by TCRdb to 2018 to 2021). General notes on the study: Collaborator samples came from the United States, Italy and Spain and covered acute and convalescent phases of COVID-19. The material from the prospective study consisted of cDNA or gDNA derived from T cells, B-cell-depleted T cells, or PBMCs. Deeply sampled blood TCRbeta repertoires from subjects exposed to, actively infected with, or recovered from COVID-19 were included in the dataset. A freely available public database, intended as a resource for researchers studying the immune response to SARS-CoV-2, is where the repertoires were released. The samples were drawn from the first 160 participants of the ongoing ImmuneRACE study and from 1,254 subjects provided by 6 global collaborators. Sample metadata almost always included a de-identified subject ID, COVID-19 status, age in years and sex. Where available, HLA class I and class II types were taken from metadata supplied by the sample provider and were not determined by assay-based typing.

Enrolling through a virtual design, the prospective study's participants ranged in age from roughly 18 to 89 years and lived across 24 United States geographic areas. Cohort assignment in the prospective study relied on participant-reported clinical history from a screening survey and a study questionnaire. ImmuneRACE Cohort 3 recovered participants were defined by two consecutive negative NP/OP PCR tests, healthcare professional clearance, or symptom resolution. Each participant in the prospective study had whole blood, serum and a nasopharyngeal or oropharyngeal swab collected by mobile phlebotomists. Additional blood draws and questionnaires over an approximately two-month period could optionally be provided by prospective study participants. Before DNA extraction, blood samples from the prospective study were shipped at room temperature or frozen. The immunoSEQ Assay, a bias-controlled multiplex PCR, was used to amplify TCRbeta CDR3 regions from genomic DNA. In the paper's pipeline: Nucleated cell counts per sample were estimated from amplification of reference gene primers within the assay. Sequence reads were collapsed and filtered to measure the absolute abundance of every unique TCRbeta CDR3 rearrangement. For each sample, productive Simpson clonality was calculated as the square root of Simpson's diversity index over productive rearrangements. The table was pulled from immuneACCESS by TCRdb, which kept in-frame rearrangements only. Such tables lose some clones; where checked, under half of the loss comes from unresolved V genes, and the rest has no known cause. From that table come the V and J calls and clone size; the DNA was used to work out D and trimming. Counted in this sample were hundreds of thousands of clones; approximately 86% of them appeared once. Roughly 1.6% of the sample lies in the top ten.

Results the study describes overall, beyond this receptor: The amount of clinical and demographic metadata varied by source and participant and was provided uncurated.

On this clone itself: It has no known antigen specificity. No base quality values were provided; no much bigger clone lies one nucleotide off.

Input material: PBMCs or T cells enriched from blood (not recorded which). The clonotype comes from a woman aged 50 to 65 who had recovered from COVID-19.

The DNA sequence follows: TGTGCCAGCAGCCGAACCCCAAGGGAGGGCCAGTACTTC. It encodes CASSRTPREGQYF. The chain is made from TRBV7-2 and TRBJ2-5; TRBD2 aligns with 7 central bases. Trimmed from V: 5 bases; trimmed from J: 10 bases; junction bases lacking a gene match: 10. CDR1 and CDR2, looked up from the germline V gene, are SGHTA and FQGNSA. Reading from cysteine to phenylalanine, the CDR3 counts 13 amino acids. Of all the DNA, just the CDR3 is kept, 39 bases in frame from base 1.